The present T cell receptor beta chain was sequenced within a study of blood T cell repertoires in COVID-19. Whole-study context: The origin of the acute and convalescent COVID-19 samples was the United States, Italy and Spain.

The method was immunoSEQ multiplex PCR; TCRdb's version includes in-frame clones alone and lacks a portion of them. The sample comprises some 230,000 clones, about 88% of which are singletons, and roughly 10% rests with the top ten. J gave up 3 bases and V 6 bases, and 5 bases lay outside the gene matches. Germline V gives CDR1 MGHDK, CDR2 SYGVNS. CDR3 length equals 15 residues. This chain joins TRBV25-1 and TRBJ2-3, with TRBD2 matching 11 bases. The receptor was isolated from a woman aged 45-59 years with COVID-19, enrolled during active disease. The sequenced sample consisted of peripheral blood. The CDR3 sequence: CASSRLAGMTDTQYF. The CDR3 DNA reads TGTGCCAGCAGCCGACTAGCGGGGATGACAGATACGCAGTATTTT.